A selection of T cell receptor beta chains follows, all from one sample in a study of cytomegalovirus exposure and HLA in healthy donors. Here immunoSEQ multiplex PCR was the method, and the copy in TCRdb shows in-frame clones only, minus some. The table shows 200,000 to 250,000 clones, with more than 75% occurring only once. The material sequenced was PBMCs. These receptors originate from a human donor in good health. Both conserved end residues are part of each CDR3. D genes are given only for firm matches. Rows may omit the clone size; those that give it use once, few, many or a size class.

>.|TRBJ2-1|TRBD2|17|TRBV7-9
CASSSRGVSGAYNEQFF
TGTGCCAGCAGCTCGCGGGGGGTATCCGGGGCCTACAATGAGCAGTTCTTC
>.|TRBJ2-1|TRBD2|15|TRBV27
CATSIGLAGINEQFF
TGTGCCACGTCAATCGGACTAGCGGGAATAAATGAGCAGTTCTTC
>.|TRBJ2-1|TRBD2|17|TRBV5-1
CASSSDPTSGQYNEQFF
TGCGCCAGCAGCTCTGACCCCACTAGCGGGCAATACAATGAGCAGTTCTTC
>.|TRBJ2-1|.|14|TRBV27
CASSLGGLSGEQFF
TGTGCCAGCAGTTTAGGGGGCCTTTCGGGTGAGCAGTTCTTC
>.|TRBJ2-2|TRBD1|17|TRBV30
CAWSVLRQGAPTGELFF
TGTGCCTGGAGTGTACTCAGACAGGGGGCGCCCACCGGGGAGCTGTTTTTT
>.|TRBJ2-1|.|13|TRBV4-3
CASSVTGLNEQFF
TGCGCCAGCAGCGTTACAGGGTTGAATGAGCAGTTCTTC
>.|TRBJ2-7|TRBD1|19|TRBV4-2
CASSPLRKGQGVSLYEQYF
TGTGCCAGCAGCCCACTTAGAAAGGGACAGGGCGTATCTCTCTACGAGCAGTACTTC
>.|TRBJ2-7|.|14|TRBV28
CASSFATAQYEQYF
TGTGCCAGCAGTTTCGCGACAGCCCAATACGAGCAGTACTTC
>once|TRBJ2-1|TRBD2|14|TRBV30
CAWSLGTSGSRGFF
TGTGCCTGGAGTTTAGGGACTAGCGGGAGTAGGGGGTTCTTC
>.|TRBJ2-2|.|16|TRBV2
CASSEYRLENTGELFF
TGTGCCAGCAGTGAATATCGGCTAGAGAACACCGGGGAGCTGTTTTTT
>.|TRBJ2-1|.|13|TRBV11-3
CASSLGGGHEQFF
TGTGCCAGCAGCCTAGGGGGGGGCCATGAGCAGTTCTTC
>.|TRBJ2-7|.|14|TRBV7-6
CASSLVAGAYEQYF
TGTGCCAGCAGCTTAGTTGCCGGGGCCTACGAGCAGTACTTC
>.|TRBJ2-7|TRBD1|16|TRBV10-3
CAISASGTGISYEQYF
TGTGCCATCAGTGCGTCCGGGACAGGCATCTCCTACGAGCAGTACTTC
>.|TRBJ2-7|.|16|TRBV21-1
CASSKGGLAGSCEQYF
TGTGCCAGCAGCAAAGGTGGCCTAGCGGGGAGCTGCGAGCAGTACTTC
>.|TRBJ2-7|TRBD2|14|TRBV7-2
CASSLEREKYEQYF
TGTGCCAGCAGCTTGGAGCGGGAGAAATACGAGCAGTACTTC
>.|TRBJ1-3|TRBD1|14|TRBV29-1
CSVSQGAAGNTIYF
TGCAGCGTTTCACAGGGGGCAGCTGGAAACACCATATATTTT
>once|TRBJ1-4|.|14|TRBV19
CASSRQISNEKLFF
TGTGCCAGTTCTCGACAGATTAGCAATGAAAAACTGTTTTTT
>.|TRBJ1-2|.|14|TRBV5-1
CASSSQGNDYGYTF
TGCGCCAGCAGCAGCCAGGGGAACGACTATGGCTACACCTTC
>few|TRBJ2-1|.|14|TRBV7-9
CASSPKTGNHEQFF
TGTGCCAGCAGCCCCAAAACAGGTAATCATGAGCAGTTCTTC
>once|TRBJ2-7|TRBD2|15|TRBV14
CASSPSGRYSYEQYF
TGTGCCAGCAGCCCCAGCGGGAGGTACTCCTACGAGCAGTACTTC
>.|TRBJ1-1|.|13|TRBV27
CASSLGGNTEAFF
TGTGCCAGCAGTTTGGGGGGGAACACTGAAGCTTTCTTT
>.|TRBJ2-7|TRBD2|14|TRBV19
CASSLAGGSYEQYF
TGTGCCAGTAGTCTAGCGGGAGGGTCCTACGAGCAGTACTTC
>once|TRBJ1-2|.|13|TRBV2
CASRDSFVKGYTF
TGTGCCAGCAGGGACAGTTTTGTCAAAGGCTACACCTTC
>.|TRBJ2-7|.|14|TRBV7-9
CASSLLGQRVEQYF
TGTGCCAGCAGCTTACTGGGGCAGCGGGTCGAGCAGTACTTC
>once|TRBJ2-5|TRBD2|16|TRBV18
CASSPQAGIQEETQYF
TGTGCCAGCTCACCACAAGCGGGAATTCAAGAAGAGACCCAGTACTTC
>.|TRBJ1-5|.|18|TRBV28
CASRPPDSYIDSNQPQHF
TGTGCCAGCAGACCCCCGGACAGCTACATAGATAGCAATCAGCCCCAGCATTTT